These 21 T cell receptor beta chains originate from one sample sequenced in a study of long-term antiretroviral therapy in people with HIV. Version v3.0 of the immunoSEQ assay ran at survey level. The repertoire was sequenced with immunoSEQ multiplex PCR; TCRdb's copy has only in-frame clones and lacks some. The sample yields roughly 14,000 clones, around 88% seen once. The sequenced sample was unsorted PBMCs, obtained about 2.4 years before starting antiretroviral therapy. The receptors here all came from a woman under 40 with HIV.

The chain couples TRBV7-8 to TRBJ1-2; D not resolved. The CDR3 spans 16 residues. V was trimmed by 0 bases and J by 0 bases, leaving 11 bases between them. The germline V gene encodes CDR1 SGHVS and CDR2 FQNEAQ. CDR3 loop: CASSLASVGANYGYTF. CDR3 nucleotides: TGTGCCAGCAGCTTAGCTTCTGTCGGAGCTAACTATGGCTACACCTTC.

The CDR3 DNA sequence: TGTGCCAGCAGCAACGCCGGATTGAACACTGAAGCTTTCTTT. Protein: CASSNAGLNTEAFF. The chain carries TRBV5-6 and TRBJ1-1; no clear D. Germline V lookup: CDR1 SGHDT, CDR2 YYEEEE. Trimming stripped 4 bases from V and 0 bases from J, with 10 bases between. The CDR3 covers 14 residues.

This chain connects TRBV5-4 to TRBJ2-7; 7 nucleotides match TRBD2. This CDR3 is 14 amino acids long. The V segment lost 4 bases and the J segment 0 bases; nucleotides outside the gene matches: 4. Germline V gene sequence: CDR1 SGHNT, CDR2 YYREEE (reference sequence). CDR3 coding DNA: TGTGCCAGCAGCCCTCGGGGGGACTCCTACGAGCAGTACTTC. Protein: CASSPRGDSYEQYF.

The rearrangement uses TRBV30 and TRBJ2-7; the D gene is possibly TRBD2 (6 bases). Germline V gene lookup returns CDR1 GTSNPN and CDR2 SVGIG (reference sequence). The CDR3 is made up of 13 amino acids. V was cut by 8 bases and J by 3 bases, with 17 bases left in between. CDR3 in amino acids: CALNSPGGYEQYF. The CDR3 DNA follows: TGTGCCCTAAACTCACCCGGGGGCTACGAGCAGTACTTC.

The chain has TRBV2 and TRBJ2-1, with 8 bases that match TRBD2. There are 16 residues in the CDR3. The V gene end was trimmed by 5 bases and the J gene end by 5 bases; junction bases not matched to a gene: 11. The germline V gene encodes CDR1 SNHLY and CDR2 FYNNEI. The CDR3 region is CASSPLGTSGNNEQFF. In DNA, the CDR3 is TGTGCCAGCAGTCCCCTCGGGACTAGTGGGAACAATGAGCAGTTCTTC.

The V gene is TRBV7-8, the J gene TRBJ1-2; D gene uncertain. The CDR3 covers 13 residues. Trimming shortened V by 5 bases and J by 6 bases, and 13 bases separated the two germline ends. Germline V gene lookup returns CDR1 SGHVS and CDR2 FQNEAQ. Here the CDR3 reads CASSLGGGDGYTF. CDR3 nucleotide sequence: TGTGCCAGCAGCCTCGGAGGCGGTGATGGCTACACCTTC.

The chain combines TRBV7-2 with TRBJ1-4; D is unclear. The germline V and J ends were trimmed by 1 base and 0 bases, with 9 bases remaining between them. Germline V gene data show CDR1 as SGHTA and CDR2 as FQGNSA. The CDR3 has 16 residues. CDR3 sequence reads: CASSLVPQPTNEKLFF. The CDR3 DNA follows: TGTGCCAGCAGCTTAGTCCCACAGCCAACTAATGAAAAACTGTTTTTT.

V is TRBV27 and J is TRBJ1-2; perhaps TRBD1 as D (5 bases). The CDR3 extends over 14 amino acids. Trimming left V 4 bases short and J 6 bases short, with 15 bases between. Germline CDR1 reads MNHEY; CDR2 reads SMNVEV (reference sequence). This CDR3 is CASSSQGTVNGYTF. DNA for the CDR3: TGTGCCAGCAGTTCTCAGGGAACGGTGAATGGCTACACCTTC.

Worth noting for this clone: The junction shows a germline mismatch at one end, possibly a read error. The chain couples TRBV2 to TRBJ2-5; D possibly uses TRBD1 or TRBD2 (6 bases each). CDR1 and CDR2 (germline): SNHLY, FYNNEI. There are 11 residues in the CDR3. The CDR3 bases are TGTGCCAGCAGCTCGGCGGGACATCTCCACTTC. Translation gives CASSSAGHLHF. Full variable domain (rest looked up from reference TRBV2 and TRBJ2-5): EPEVTQTPSHQVTQMGQEVILRCVPISNHLYFYWYRQILGQKVEFLVSFYNNEISEKSEIFDDQFSVERPDGSNFTLKIRSTKLEDSAMYFCASSSAGHLHFGPGTRLLVL.

This chain connects TRBV5-1 to TRBJ1-1, with 12 bases fitting TRBD1. Unmatched junction bases numbered 6, after V lost 2 bases and J lost 1 base. The CDR3 is made up of 17 amino acids. Germline CDR1 SGHRS, CDR2 YFSETQ. The CDR3 reads CASSFRDRGLSNTEAFF. In nucleotides, the CDR3 is TGCGCCAGCAGCTTCCGGGACAGGGGGCTGTCGAACACTGAAGCTTTCTTT.

This sequence joins TRBV18 and TRBJ2-5, with 7 bases lining up with TRBD1. Germline V gene data show CDR1 as KGHSH and CDR2 as LQKENI. The CDR3 length is 14 residues. J lost 3 bases, V lost 4 bases, and 5 bases had no gene match. The CDR3 nucleotides are TGTGCCAGCTCACTTCTAGGGACAGAAGAGACCCAGTACTTC. As protein: CASSLLGTEETQYF.

The chain links TRBV7-2 to TRBJ2-2; D might be TRBD1 or TRBD2, each matching 5 bases. The germline V gene encodes CDR1 SGHTA and CDR2 FQGNSA. V shed 1 base and J shed 8 bases, with 14 bases lying between them. The CDR3 length is 15 residues. DNA of the CDR3: TGTGCCAGCAGCTTAGTGGGGACCCAAGGGGGGGAGCTGTTTTTT. It translates to CASSLVGTQGGELFF. The entire variable domain, with the rest obtained from reference TRBV7-2 and TRBJ2-2, is as follows: GAGVSQSPSNKVTEKGKDVELRCDPISGHTALYWYRQSLGQGLEFLIYFQGNSAPDKSGLPSDRFSAERTGGSVSTLTIQRTQQEDSAVYLCASSLVGTQGGELFFGEGSRLTVL.

This clone has just one count. The rearrangement joins TRBV19 to TRBJ1-6; perhaps TRBD1 as D (5 bases). This CDR3 is 16 amino acids long. Germline CDR1 and CDR2: LNHDA and SQIVND (reference sequence). The V end was cut by 6 bases, the J end by 5 bases, with 17 bases between. This CDR3 reads CASRSQGEQDNSPLHF. CDR3 DNA sequence: TGTGCCAGTAGGTCCCAGGGCGAACAGGATAATTCACCCCTCCACTTT.

This clone was observed a few times. The V and J genes are TRBV2 and TRBJ1-1; TRBD1 matches at 9 bases. With 4 bases clipped from V and 6 bases from J, the junction kept 6 bases outside the gene matches. CDR3 length: 14 residues. Germline-derived CDR1 and CDR2 are SNHLY and FYNNEI. The CDR3 here is CASSAQGAVAEAFF. The CDR3 bases are TGTGCCAGCAGTGCACAGGGGGCTGTTGCTGAAGCTTTCTTT. Combining the CDR3 with reference TRBV2 and TRBJ1-1 gives the whole variable domain EPEVTQTPSHQVTQMGQEVILRCVPISNHLYFYWYRQILGQKVEFLVSFYNNEISEKSEIFDDQFSVERPDGSNFTLKIRSTKLEDSAMYFCASSAQGAVAEAFFGQGTRLTVV.

The gene calls are TRBV7-2 and TRBJ2-7, with a possible D match to TRBD2 (6 bases). The CDR3 contains 15 residues. V lost 5 bases and J 2 bases, leaving 16 bases between the germline ends. Germline V gene data show CDR1 as SGHTA and CDR2 as FQGNSA. CDR3 residues: CASSQTPGVTYEQYF. Written as DNA, the CDR3 is TGTGCCAGCAGCCAAACTCCGGGAGTAACCTACGAGCAGTACTTC. The full variable domain, completed using reference TRBV7-2 and TRBJ2-7, is GAGVSQSPSNKVTEKGKDVELRCDPISGHTALYWYRQSLGQGLEFLIYFQGNSAPDKSGLPSDRFSAERTGGSVSTLTIQRTQQEDSAVYLCASSQTPGVTYEQYFGPGTRLTVT.

This chain connects TRBV18 to TRBJ1-1; D possibly corresponds to TRBD1 (5 bases). V lost 4 bases to trimming and J lost 3 bases, with 12 bases between them. Germline CDR1 and CDR2: KGHSH and LQKENI. CDR3 length: 14 amino acids. DNA of the CDR3: TGTGCCAGCTCACGGCTTGAGGGGCACACTGAAGCTTTCTTT. The encoded protein is CASSRLEGHTEAFF.

The genes are TRBV9 and TRBJ1-2; weak D call: TRBD1 (5 bases). V dropped 0 bases and J dropped 0 bases, with 18 bases sitting between them. Per the germline V gene, CDR1 is SGDLS and CDR2 is YYNGEE. The CDR3 is 18 residues long. CDR3 in DNA: TGTGCCAGCAGCGTAGGGAAAGACAGTGGAGACCCTAACTATGGCTACACCTTC. This codes for CASSVGKDSGDPNYGYTF.

V gene TRBV6-6 combines with J gene TRBJ2-2, with D possibly being TRBD2 (6 bases). V was pared by 6 bases and J by 8 bases, with 13 bases between. This CDR3 region has 13 residues. CDR1 MNHNY and CDR2 SVGAGI come from the germline V gene (reference sequence). The CDR3 DNA reads as TGTGCCAGCAGCCTCGGGGAGGCGGGGGAGCTGTTTTTT. Protein: CASSLGEAGELFF.

This clone was picked up one time. The chain carries TRBV9 and TRBJ2-3; D remains ambiguous. The germline V gene encodes CDR1 SGDLS and CDR2 YYNGEE. V lost 0 bases to trimming and J lost 2 bases, with 7 bases between them. There are 14 residues in the CDR3. The CDR3 DNA is TGTGCCAGCAGCGTAGGGCAGCCCACAGATACGCAGTATTTT. This gives the protein CASSVGQPTDTQYF.

The rearrangement joins TRBV2 to TRBJ2-2; the match to TRBD1 covers 7 bases. J lost 5 bases, V lost 9 bases, and 6 bases had no gene match. CDR3 size: 13 residues. Per the germline V gene, CDR1 is SNHLY and CDR2 is FYNNEI. In nucleotides, the CDR3 is TGTGCCAGTTACAGGGGAGATACCGGGGAGCTGTTTTTT. Its translation: CASYRGDTGELFF.

CDR3 sequence (DNA): TGTGCCATCAGTCAAACGTCGGACAGGGGAGAAGCTTTCTTT. This translates into CAISQTSDRGEAFF. The chain joins TRBV10-3 to TRBJ1-1; 9 nucleotides match TRBD1. Trimming at V came to 5 bases and at J to 8 bases, leaving 9 bases not matched to a gene. There are 14 residues in the CDR3. CDR1 is ENHRY, CDR2 SYGVKD, per germline.